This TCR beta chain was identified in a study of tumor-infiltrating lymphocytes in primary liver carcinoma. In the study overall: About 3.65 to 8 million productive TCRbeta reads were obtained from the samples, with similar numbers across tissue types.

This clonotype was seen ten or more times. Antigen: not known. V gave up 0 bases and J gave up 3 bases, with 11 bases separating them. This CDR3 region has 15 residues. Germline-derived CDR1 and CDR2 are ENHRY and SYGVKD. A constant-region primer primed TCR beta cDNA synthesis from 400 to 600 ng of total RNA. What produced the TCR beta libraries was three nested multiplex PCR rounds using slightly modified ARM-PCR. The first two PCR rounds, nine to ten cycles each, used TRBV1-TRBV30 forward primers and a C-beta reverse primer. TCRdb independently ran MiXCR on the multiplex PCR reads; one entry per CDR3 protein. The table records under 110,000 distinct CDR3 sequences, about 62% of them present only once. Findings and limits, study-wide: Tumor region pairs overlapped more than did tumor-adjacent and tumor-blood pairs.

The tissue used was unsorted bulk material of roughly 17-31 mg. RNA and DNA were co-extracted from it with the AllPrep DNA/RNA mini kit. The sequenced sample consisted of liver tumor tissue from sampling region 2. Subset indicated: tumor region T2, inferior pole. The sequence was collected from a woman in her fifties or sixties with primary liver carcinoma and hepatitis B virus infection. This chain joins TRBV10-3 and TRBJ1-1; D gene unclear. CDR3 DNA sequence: TGTGCCATCAGTGAGTCTTTTTCGATGGACACTGAAGCTTTCTTT. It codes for CAISESFSMDTEAFF.